These 3 T cell receptor beta chains were all obtained from the same sample, sequenced in a study of T cells in narcolepsy. TCRdb's copy holds only in-frame clones and misses some; the assay was immunoSEQ multiplex PCR. The repertoire includes about 27,000 clones, around 82% of them detected once, and 3% to 4% sits in the top ten. Sequenced material: CD45RA- memory CD4+ T cells from PBMCs. These receptors all stem from a human donor with narcolepsy.

The V and J genes are TRBV2 and TRBJ2-3; TRBD2 agrees at 7 bases. The V gene's germline CDR1 is SNHLY and CDR2 FYNNEI. CDR3 length: 12 residues. J gave up 9 bases and V 6 bases, and 6 bases lay outside the gene matches. The CDR3 nucleotides are TGTGCCAGCAGCCGAAGCGGGACCACGCAGTATTTT. Its protein is CASSRSGTTQYF.

This chain links TRBV5-1 with TRBJ1-4; D call uncertain. This CDR3 comprises 14 residues. Germline V gives CDR1 SGHRS, CDR2 YFSETQ. The V end was cut by 1 base, the J end by 0 bases, with 4 bases between. The CDR3 region is CASSLTATNEKLFF. CDR3 in DNA: TGCGCCAGCAGCTTGACTGCAACTAATGAAAAACTGTTTTTT.

This clone was observed a handful of times. This chain connects TRBV7-2 to TRBJ1-4; 7 bases agree with TRBD1. Germline V CDR1 and CDR2: SGHTA, FQGNSA. The CDR3 extends over 16 amino acids. V gave up 4 bases and J gave up 4 bases; unmatched junction bases: 9. Here the CDR3 reads CASSSSGGYGNEKLFF. The CDR3 DNA follows: TGTGCCAGCAGCTCCTCAGGGGGGTACGGTAATGAAAAACTGTTTTTT.